Sequencing of this T cell receptor (beta chain) was carried out in a study of regulatory and conventional T cells in RAG deficiency. The repertoire was sequenced with immunoSEQ multiplex PCR; TCRdb's copy has only in-frame clones and lacks some. The table shows 30,000 to 35,000 clones, with about nine tenths occurring only once. In the case of this clone: Antigen unknown.

Study-wide points: In Omenn syndrome, Treg and Tconv repertoires overlapped >75%. Sorted Omenn CD25-high CD127-low cells may not be bona fide Tregs.

Trimming stripped 4 bases from V and 2 bases from J, with 19 bases between. Germline values: CDR1 MNHEY, CDR2 SMNVEV (reference sequence). This CDR3 has 17 residues. These records were also assigned to another study, of regulatory T cells. That paper adds: The PCR used 52 TRBV and 13 TRBJ primers. Regulatory T cells showed the strongest V-J pair restriction and V/J gene skewing among patient repertoires.

The sequenced material came from CD8+ T cells sorted from blood. This sequence was found in a human donor in good health. The V gene is TRBV27, the J gene TRBJ2-3; D is undetermined. CDR3 bases: TGTGCCAGCAGTTCCTGGAACAGAGACCAATACACAGATACGCAGTATTTT. This translates into CASSSWNRDQYTDTQYF.